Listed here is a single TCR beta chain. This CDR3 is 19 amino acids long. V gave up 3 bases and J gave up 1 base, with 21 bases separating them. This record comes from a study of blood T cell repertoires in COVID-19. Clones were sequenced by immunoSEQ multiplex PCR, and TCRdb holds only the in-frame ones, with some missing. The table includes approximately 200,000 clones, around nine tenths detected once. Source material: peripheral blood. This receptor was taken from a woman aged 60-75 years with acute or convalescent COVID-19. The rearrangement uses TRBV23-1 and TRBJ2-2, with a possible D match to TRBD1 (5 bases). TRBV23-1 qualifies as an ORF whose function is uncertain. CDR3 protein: CASSHPNPPKGMNTGELFF. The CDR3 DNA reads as TGCGCCAGCAGTCACCCAAACCCACCCAAGGGGATGAACACCGGGGAGCTGTTTTTT.